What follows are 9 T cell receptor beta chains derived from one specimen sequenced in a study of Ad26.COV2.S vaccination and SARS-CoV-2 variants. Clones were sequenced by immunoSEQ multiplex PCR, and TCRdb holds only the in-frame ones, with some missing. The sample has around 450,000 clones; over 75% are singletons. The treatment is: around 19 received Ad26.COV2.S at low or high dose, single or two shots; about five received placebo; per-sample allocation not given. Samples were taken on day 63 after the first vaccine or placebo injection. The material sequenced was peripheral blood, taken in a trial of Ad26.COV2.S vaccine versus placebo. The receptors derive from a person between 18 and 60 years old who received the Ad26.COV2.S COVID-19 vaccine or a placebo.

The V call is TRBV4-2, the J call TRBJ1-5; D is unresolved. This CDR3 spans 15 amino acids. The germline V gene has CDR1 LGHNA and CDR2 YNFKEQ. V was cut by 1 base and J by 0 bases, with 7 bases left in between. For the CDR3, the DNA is TGTGCCAGCAGCCAAGTTGCATATAGCAATCAGCCCCAGCATTTT. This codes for CASSQVAYSNQPQHF.

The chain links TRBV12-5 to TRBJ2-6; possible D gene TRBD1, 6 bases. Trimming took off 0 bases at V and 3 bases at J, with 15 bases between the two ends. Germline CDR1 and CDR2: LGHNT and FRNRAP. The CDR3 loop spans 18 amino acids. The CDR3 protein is CASGLVLTLGGGANVLTF. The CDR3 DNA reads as TGTGCTAGTGGTTTGGTACTAACTTTAGGGGGTGGGGCCAACGTCCTGACTTTC.

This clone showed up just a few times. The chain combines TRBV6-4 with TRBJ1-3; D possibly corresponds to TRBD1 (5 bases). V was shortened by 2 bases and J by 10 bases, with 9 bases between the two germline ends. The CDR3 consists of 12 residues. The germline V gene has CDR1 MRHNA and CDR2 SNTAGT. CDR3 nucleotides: TGTGCCAGCAGTGACCAGCAGGGTACCATATATTTT. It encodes CASSDQQGTIYF.

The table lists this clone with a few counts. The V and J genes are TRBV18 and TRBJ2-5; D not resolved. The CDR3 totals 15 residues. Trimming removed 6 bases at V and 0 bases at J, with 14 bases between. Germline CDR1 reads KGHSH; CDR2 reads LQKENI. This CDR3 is CASSKTANYQETQYF. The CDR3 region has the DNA TGTGCCAGCTCGAAGACGGCGAATTACCAAGAGACCCAGTACTTC.

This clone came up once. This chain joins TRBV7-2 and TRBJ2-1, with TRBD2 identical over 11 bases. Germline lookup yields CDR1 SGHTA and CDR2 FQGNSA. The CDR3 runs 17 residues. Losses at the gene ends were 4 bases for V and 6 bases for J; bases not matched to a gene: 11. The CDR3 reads CASSSPSLAGGSNEQFF. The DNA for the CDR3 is TGTGCCAGCAGCTCCCCCTCTTTAGCGGGAGGGTCCAATGAGCAGTTCTTC. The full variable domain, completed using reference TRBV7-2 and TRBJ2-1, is GAGVSQSPSNKVTEKGKDVELRCDPISGHTALYWYRQSLGQGLEFLIYFQGNSAPDKSGLPSDRFSAERTGGSVSTLTIQRTQQEDSAVYLCASSSPSLAGGSNEQFFGPGTRLTVL.

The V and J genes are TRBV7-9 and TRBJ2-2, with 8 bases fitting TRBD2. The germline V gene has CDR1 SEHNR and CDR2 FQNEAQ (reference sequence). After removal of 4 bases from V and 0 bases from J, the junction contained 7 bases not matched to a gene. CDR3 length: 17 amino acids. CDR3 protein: CASSSTRLASNTGELFF. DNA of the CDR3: TGTGCCAGCAGCTCAACCCGACTAGCGTCGAACACCGGGGAGCTGTTTTTT.

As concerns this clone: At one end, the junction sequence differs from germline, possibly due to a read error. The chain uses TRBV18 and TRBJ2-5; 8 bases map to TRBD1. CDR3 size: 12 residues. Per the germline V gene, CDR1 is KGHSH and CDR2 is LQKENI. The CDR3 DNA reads TGTGCCAGCTCACGACCCCAGGGGGCCGGGCACTTC. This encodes CASSRPQGAGHF.

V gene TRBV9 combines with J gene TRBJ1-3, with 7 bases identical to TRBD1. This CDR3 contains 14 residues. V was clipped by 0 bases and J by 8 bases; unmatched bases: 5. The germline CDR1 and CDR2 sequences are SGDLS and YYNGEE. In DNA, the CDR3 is TGTGCCAGCAGCGTAGACAGGGGCGGATACACCATATATTTT. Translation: CASSVDRGGYTIYF.

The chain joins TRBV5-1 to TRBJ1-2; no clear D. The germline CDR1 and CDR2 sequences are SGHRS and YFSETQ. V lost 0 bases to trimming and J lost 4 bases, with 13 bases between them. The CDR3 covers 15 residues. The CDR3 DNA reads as TGCGCCAGCAGCTTGGCCGTGGGCAGGCCCTATGGCTACACCTTC. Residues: CASSLAVGRPYGYTF.